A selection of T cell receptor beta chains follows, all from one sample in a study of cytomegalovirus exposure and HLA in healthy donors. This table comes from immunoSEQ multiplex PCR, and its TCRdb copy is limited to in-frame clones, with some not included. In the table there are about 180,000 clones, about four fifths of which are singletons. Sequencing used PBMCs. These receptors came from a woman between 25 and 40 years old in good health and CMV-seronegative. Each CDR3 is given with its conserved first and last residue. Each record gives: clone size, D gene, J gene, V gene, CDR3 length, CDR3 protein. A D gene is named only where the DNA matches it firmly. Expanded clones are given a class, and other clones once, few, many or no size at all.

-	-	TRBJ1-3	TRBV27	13	CASSFTGGNTIYF
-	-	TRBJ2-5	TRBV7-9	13	CASSLVVVETQYF
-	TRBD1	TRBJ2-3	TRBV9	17	CASSVRTGSSLSDTQYF
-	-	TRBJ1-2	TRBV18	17	CASSPSNPRTGSYGYTF
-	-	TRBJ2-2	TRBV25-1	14	CASSELANTGELFF
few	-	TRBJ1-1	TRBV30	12	CAWGTGMTEAFF
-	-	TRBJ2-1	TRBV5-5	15	CASSLVEGIYEEQFF
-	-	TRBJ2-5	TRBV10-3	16	CAIGAGQGLYQETQYF
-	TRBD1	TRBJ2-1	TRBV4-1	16	CASSPWTGDPGNEQFF
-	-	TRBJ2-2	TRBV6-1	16	CASSERPLGDTGELFF
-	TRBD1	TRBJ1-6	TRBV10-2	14	CASSSQGPNSPLHF